The 15 T cell receptor beta chains presented below share a single source sample, sequenced in a study of multiple sclerosis patients with progressive multifocal leukoencephalopathy. The time point was: before natalizumab initiation. Profiled with immunoSEQ multiplex PCR; TCRdb holds only in-frame clones, not every one. Counted here are approximately 31,000 clones, 70% to 90% occurring once; the ten biggest clones make up approximately 1.5%. Sequenced sample: PBMCs. Receptor source: a human donor with multiple sclerosis.

The V call is TRBV15, the J call TRBJ2-3, with 8 bases aligning to TRBD2. Germline CDR1 LNHNV, CDR2 YYDKDF (reference sequence). This CDR3 has 19 residues. Trimming took 6 bases from V and 4 from J; bases not matched to a gene: 21. In DNA form, the CDR3 reads TGTGCCACCAGTACTAGCGGCGAGCGGGCGGAGCTCGCGGCAGATACGCAGTATTTT. It codes for CATSTSGERAELAADTQYF.

The chain links TRBV28 to TRBJ2-3, with D possibly being TRBD1 (5 bases). The germline CDR1 and CDR2 sequences are MDHEN and SYDVKM. V was trimmed by 8 bases and J by 1 base, leaving 13 bases between them. This CDR3 has 14 amino acids. The CDR3 DNA follows: TGTGCCAGCTCGGGCCTCAGGGGCACAGATACGCAGTATTTT. Translating gives CASSGLRGTDTQYF.

The CDR3 DNA follows: TGTGCCAGCAGGACGGTTGCTAATGAAAAACTGTTTTTT. This sequence encodes CASRTVANEKLFF. The chain is built from TRBV2 and TRBJ1-4; no clear D. The V and J ends lost 6 bases and 3 bases respectively, with 8 bases between them. Germline CDR1 is SNHLY and CDR2 is FYNNEI. The CDR3 spans 13 residues.

This chain connects TRBV5-1 to TRBJ2-3; TRBD2 matches at 9 bases. The germline CDR1 and CDR2 sequences are SGHRS and YFSETQ. This CDR3 is built from 15 residues. J gave up 6 bases and V 2 bases, and 7 bases lay outside the gene matches. The CDR3 bases are TGCGCCAGCAGCTTTGGCGGGAGGGTAACGGATACGCAGTATTTT. As protein: CASSFGGRVTDTQYF.

The J gene is TRBJ2-3, the V gene TRBV4-3, with TRBD1 identical over 10 bases. CDR3 length: 15 amino acids. The V gene's germline CDR1 is LGHNA and CDR2 YSLEER. V shed 7 bases and J 4 bases; nucleotides not matched to a gene: 8. CDR3 in amino acids: CASKAGTGEADTQYF. The CDR3 nucleotides are TGCGCCAGCAAAGCAGGGACAGGGGAGGCAGATACGCAGTATTTT.

This sequence joins TRBV9 and TRBJ1-4, with D possibly TRBD1 on 6 matching bases. This CDR3 is 15 amino acids long. Trimming shortened V by 3 bases and J by 4 bases, and 13 bases separated the two germline ends. Germline V gene data show CDR1 as SGDLS and CDR2 as YYNGEE. CDR3 in amino acids: CASSAIQGFNEKLFF. The CDR3 nucleotides are TGTGCCAGCAGCGCCATACAGGGCTTTAATGAAAAACTGTTTTTT. The whole variable domain, remainder taken from reference TRBV9 and TRBJ1-4, is DSGVTQTPKHLITATGQRVTLRCSPRSGDLSVYWYQQSLDQGLQFLIQYYNGEERAKGNILERFSAQQFPDLHSELNLSSLELGDSALYFCASSAIQGFNEKLFFGSGTQLSVL.

The chain carries TRBV28 and TRBJ2-1, with 12 bases identical to TRBD2. Trimming at V came to 5 bases and at J to 7 bases, leaving 6 bases not matched to a gene. This CDR3 contains 15 residues. Germline V gene sequence: CDR1 MDHEN, CDR2 SYDVKM. In DNA form, the CDR3 reads TGTGCCAGCAGTCCTGGGACTAGCGGGCCGAATGAGCAGTTCTTC. Protein product: CASSPGTSGPNEQFF.

The genes are TRBV29-1 and TRBJ2-1; 8 nucleotides line up with TRBD1. J gave up 4 bases and V 3 bases, and 5 bases lay outside the gene matches. The V gene's germline CDR1 is SQVTM and CDR2 ANQGSEA. The CDR3 contains 14 residues. DNA for the CDR3: TGCAGCGTTGATGGGACAGGTCTATACAATGAGCAGTTCTTC. Its translation is CSVDGTGLYNEQFF.

The chain has TRBV15 and TRBJ2-7; 8 positions match TRBD2. CDR1 and CDR2 (germline): LNHNV, YYDKDF (reference sequence). Trimming removed 2 bases from V and 3 bases from J; junction bases left unmatched: 6. There are 15 residues in the CDR3. The CDR3, as DNA: TGTGCCACCAGCAGAAGCGGGAGTGGATTCTACGAGCAGTACTTC. As protein: CATSRSGSGFYEQYF.

The chain couples TRBV27 to TRBJ2-1; 9 bases match TRBD2. J was trimmed by 8 bases and V by 2 bases; bases with no gene match: 7. Germline V gene lookup returns CDR1 MNHEY and CDR2 SMNVEV (reference sequence). The CDR3 totals 15 residues. The CDR3 region is CASSLKAGGPYEQFF. CDR3 coding DNA: TGTGCCAGCAGTTTAAAGGCGGGAGGGCCCTATGAGCAGTTCTTC.

The rearrangement joins TRBV5-6 to TRBJ2-3; 7 nucleotides align to TRBD1. Germline CDR1 is SGHDT and CDR2 is YYEEEE. Unmatched junction bases numbered 6, after V lost 0 bases and J lost 2 bases. The CDR3 length is 16 residues. CDR3 nucleotides: TGTGCCAGCAGCTTGGGTGGGACAGTCTTCACAGATACGCAGTATTTT. Amino acids: CASSLGGTVFTDTQYF. Full variable domain (remainder filled in from reference TRBV5-6 and TRBJ2-3): DAGVTQSPTHLIKTRGQQVTLRCSPKSGHDTVSWYQQALGQGPQFIFQYYEEEERQRGNFPDRFSGHQFPNYSSELNVNALLLGDSALYLCASSLGGTVFTDTQYFGPGTRLTVL.

The V gene is TRBV5-1, the J gene TRBJ1-2; D is possibly TRBD1 (5 bases). The CDR3 is made up of 14 amino acids. Trimming removed 0 bases at V and 8 bases at J, with 14 bases between. Germline V gene data show CDR1 as SGHRS and CDR2 as YFSETQ. CDR3 DNA sequence: TGCGCCAGCAGCTTGGCCCAGGGTGCTGGGGGCTACACCTTC. Translating it yields CASSLAQGAGGYTF.

A few counts support this clone. This chain uses TRBV9 with TRBJ2-1; TRBD2 agrees at 7 bases. Germline lookup yields CDR1 SGDLS and CDR2 YYNGEE. The CDR3 is made up of 15 amino acids. J gave up 3 bases and V 1 base, and 4 bases lay outside the gene matches. CDR3 in DNA: TGTGCCAGCAGCGTACGGGGGGAGGACTACAATGAGCAGTTCTTC. It translates to CASSVRGEDYNEQFF. Using reference TRBV9 and TRBJ2-1 for the parts outside the CDR3, the full variable domain is DSGVTQTPKHLITATGQRVTLRCSPRSGDLSVYWYQQSLDQGLQFLIQYYNGEERAKGNILERFSAQQFPDLHSELNLSSLELGDSALYFCASSVRGEDYNEQFFGPGTRLTVL.

This clone has a handful of counts. This chain links TRBV27 with TRBJ2-1; the D gene is possibly TRBD2 (6 bases). Germline lookup yields CDR1 MNHEY and CDR2 SMNVEV (reference sequence). CDR3 length equals 15 residues. Trimming removed 7 bases from V and 8 bases from J, with 21 bases in between. The CDR3 sequence is CASTSPAGPSDEQFF. The CDR3 DNA is TGTGCCAGCACTTCCCCAGCGGGTCCCTCCGATGAGCAGTTCTTC.

The rearrangement uses TRBV10-2 and TRBJ2-7, with TRBD1 matching over 8 bases. Germline-derived CDR1 and CDR2 are WSHSY and SAAADI. V lost 6 bases to trimming and J lost 4 bases; unmatched junction nucleotides: 11. The CDR3 is 15 residues long. DNA of the CDR3: TGCGCCAGCAGAGAAGGACAGGGAATTGGGTACGAGCAGTACTTC. It specifies CASREGQGIGYEQYF.